A selection of T cell receptor beta chains follows, all from one sample in a study of T cell responses to AZD1222 COVID-19 vaccine. Produced via immunoSEQ multiplex PCR; TCRdb's table is partial and in-frame only. The sample includes under 250,000 clones, under 95% of them seen just once. Sequences were derived from peripheral blood, sampled on day 0 of MenACWY control vaccination. The source is an adult in good health. Each CDR3 is given with its conserved first and last residue. D genes are given only for firm matches.

CDR3aa	CDR3nt	v_gene	j_gene	d_gene
CASSQGGVMGSPLHF	TGTGCCAGCAGCCAAGGGGGAGTGATGGGTTCACCCCTCCACTTT	TRBV3-1/TRBV3-2	TRBJ1-6	.
CASSPGSGGYKTQYF	TGTGCCAGCTCTCCAGGTAGCGGGGGGTATAAGACCCAGTACTTC	TRBV27	TRBJ2-5	TRBD2
CASSQSDEGQGVRSSYNEQFF	TGCGCCAGCAGTCAATCAGATGAGGGACAGGGGGTTCGAAGCTCCTACAATGAGCAGTTCTTC	TRBV23-1	TRBJ2-1	TRBD1
CASSSGQALSGNTIYF	TGTGCCAGCAGCTCGGGACAGGCGCTCTCTGGAAACACCATATATTTT	TRBV7-9	TRBJ1-3	TRBD1
CASSTGLYGYTF	TGTGCCAGCAGTACGGGGCTCTATGGCTACACCTTC	TRBV2	TRBJ1-2	.
CAIRGKGLAGVSTDTQYF	TGTGCCATCAGGGGGAAGGGACTAGCGGGGGTAAGCACAGATACGCAGTATTTT	TRBV10-3	TRBJ2-3	TRBD2
CASSPTQGTGYTF	TGTGCCAGCAGTCCCACCCAGGGAACTGGCTACACCTTC	TRBV12-3/TRBV12-4	TRBJ1-2	.
CAWSVRGADTQYF	TGTGCCTGGAGTGTACGAGGGGCAGATACGCAGTATTTT	TRBV30	TRBJ2-3	.
CASSRDIDDTQYF	TGCGCCAGCAGTCGGGACATTGATGATACGCAGTATTTT	TRBV5-1	TRBJ2-3	.
CAWGRQGGTEAFF	TGTGCCTGGGGCAGACAGGGGGGCACTGAAGCTTTCTTT	TRBV30	TRBJ1-1	TRBD1
CAITGQGGTEAFF	TGTGCCATCACCGGACAGGGTGGCACTGAAGCTTTCTTT	TRBV10-3	TRBJ1-1	TRBD1
CASSFIRGEAFF	TGTGCCAGCAGTTTTATCAGGGGTGAAGCTTTCTTT	TRBV28	TRBJ1-1	.
CASSLSGGHEQFF	TGTGCCAGCAGCTTGTCGGGGGGTCATGAGCAGTTCTTC	TRBV5-6	TRBJ2-1	TRBD2
CASSLGVSYNEQFF	TGTGCCAGCAGTCTGGGGGTCTCCTACAATGAGCAGTTCTTC	TRBV28	TRBJ2-1	.
CASSEMGGTEAFF	TGTGCCAGCAGTGAAATGGGCGGCACTGAAGCTTTCTTT	TRBV6-4	TRBJ1-1	.